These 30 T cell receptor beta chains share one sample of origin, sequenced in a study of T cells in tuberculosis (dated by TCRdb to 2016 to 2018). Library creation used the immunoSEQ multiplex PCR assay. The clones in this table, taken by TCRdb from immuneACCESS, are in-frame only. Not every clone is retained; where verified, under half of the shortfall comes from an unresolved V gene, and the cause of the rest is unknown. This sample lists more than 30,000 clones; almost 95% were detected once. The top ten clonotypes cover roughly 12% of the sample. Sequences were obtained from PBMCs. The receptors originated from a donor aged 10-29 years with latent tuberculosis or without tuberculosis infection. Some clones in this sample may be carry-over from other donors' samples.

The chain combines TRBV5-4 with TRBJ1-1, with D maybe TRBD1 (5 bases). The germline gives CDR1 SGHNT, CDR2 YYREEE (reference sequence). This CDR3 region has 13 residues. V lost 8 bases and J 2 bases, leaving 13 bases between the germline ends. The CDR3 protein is CASRIDRNTEAFF. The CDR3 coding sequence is TGTGCCAGTAGGATCGACAGAAACACTGAAGCTTTCTTT.

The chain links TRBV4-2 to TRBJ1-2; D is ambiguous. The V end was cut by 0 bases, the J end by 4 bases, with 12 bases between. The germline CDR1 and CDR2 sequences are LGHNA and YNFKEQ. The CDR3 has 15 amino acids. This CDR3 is CASSQEPGRGYGYTF. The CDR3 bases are TGTGCCAGCAGCCAAGAACCGGGAAGAGGCTATGGCTACACCTTC.

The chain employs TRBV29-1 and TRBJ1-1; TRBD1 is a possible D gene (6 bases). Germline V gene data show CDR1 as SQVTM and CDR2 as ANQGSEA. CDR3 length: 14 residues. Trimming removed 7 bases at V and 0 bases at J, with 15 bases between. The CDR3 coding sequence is TGCAGCGCCGTTGCACAGGGACTGAACACTGAAGCTTTCTTT. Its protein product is CSAVAQGLNTEAFF.

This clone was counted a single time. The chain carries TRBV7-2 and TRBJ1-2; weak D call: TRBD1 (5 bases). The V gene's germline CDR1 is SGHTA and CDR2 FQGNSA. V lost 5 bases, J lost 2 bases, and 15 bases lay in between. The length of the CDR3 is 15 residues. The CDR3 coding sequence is TGTGCCAGCAGCCATGGGGCCGGGCGGAACTATGGCTACACCTTC. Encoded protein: CASSHGAGRNYGYTF.

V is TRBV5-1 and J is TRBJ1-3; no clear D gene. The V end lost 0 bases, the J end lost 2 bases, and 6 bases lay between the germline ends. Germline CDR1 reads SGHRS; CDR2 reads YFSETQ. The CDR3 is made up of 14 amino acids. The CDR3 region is CASSLGGTGNTIYF. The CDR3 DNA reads TGCGCCAGCAGCTTGGGAGGAACTGGAAACACCATATATTTT.

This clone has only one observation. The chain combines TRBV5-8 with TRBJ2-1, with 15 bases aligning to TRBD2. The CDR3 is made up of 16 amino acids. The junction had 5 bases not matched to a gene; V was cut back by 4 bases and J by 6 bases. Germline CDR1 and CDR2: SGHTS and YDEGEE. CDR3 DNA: TGTGCCAGCAGCCTTGGACTAGCGGGGGGGCCCAATGAGCAGTTCTTC. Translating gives CASSLGLAGGPNEQFF. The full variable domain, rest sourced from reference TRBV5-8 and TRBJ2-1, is EAGVTQSPTHLIKTRGQQATLRCSPISGHTSVYWYQQALGLGLQFLLWYDEGEERNRGNFPPRFSGRQFPNYSSELNVNALELEDSALYLCASSLGLAGGPNEQFFGPGTRLTVL.

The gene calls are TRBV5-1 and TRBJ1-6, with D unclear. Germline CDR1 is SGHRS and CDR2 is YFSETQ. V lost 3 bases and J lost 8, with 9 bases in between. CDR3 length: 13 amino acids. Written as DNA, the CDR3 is TGCGCCAGCAGCTACCGGAGTGATTCACCCCTCCACTTT. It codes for CASSYRSDSPLHF.

The CDR3 region has the DNA TGTGCCAGTCTAGCGGGGGGGCCGTTCAATGAGCAGTTCTTC. Encoded protein: CASLAGGPFNEQFF. The chain joins TRBV19 to TRBJ2-1; 12 bases map to TRBD2. With V trimmed by 8 bases and J by 6 bases, 5 bases remained unmatched. CDR1 is LNHDA, CDR2 SQIVND, per germline (reference sequence). This CDR3 has 14 residues.

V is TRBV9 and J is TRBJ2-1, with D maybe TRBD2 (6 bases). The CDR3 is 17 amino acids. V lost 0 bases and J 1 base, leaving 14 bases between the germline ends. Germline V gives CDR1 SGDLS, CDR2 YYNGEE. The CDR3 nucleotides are TGTGCCAGCAGCGTAGCGTTGGGTGGGGGGTCCTACAATGAGCAGTTCTTC. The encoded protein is CASSVALGGGSYNEQFF.

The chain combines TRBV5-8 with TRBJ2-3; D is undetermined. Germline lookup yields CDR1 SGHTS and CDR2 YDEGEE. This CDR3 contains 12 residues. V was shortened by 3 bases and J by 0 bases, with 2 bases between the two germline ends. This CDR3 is CASSSSTDTQYF. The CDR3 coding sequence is TGTGCCAGCAGCTCTAGCACAGATACGCAGTATTTT.

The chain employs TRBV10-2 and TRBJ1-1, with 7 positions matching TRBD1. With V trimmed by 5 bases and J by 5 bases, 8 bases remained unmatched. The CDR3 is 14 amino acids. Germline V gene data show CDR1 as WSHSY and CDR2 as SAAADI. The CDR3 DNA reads TGCGCCAGCAGTTCGACAGGGTTCCGAACTGAAGCTTTCTTT. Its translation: CASSSTGFRTEAFF.

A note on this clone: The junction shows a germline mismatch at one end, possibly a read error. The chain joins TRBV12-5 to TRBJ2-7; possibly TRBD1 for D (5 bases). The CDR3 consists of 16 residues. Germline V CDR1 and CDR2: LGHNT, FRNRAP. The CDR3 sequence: CASGLTPDRYLRAVRF. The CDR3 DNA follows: TGTGCTAGTGGTTTGACCCCCGACAGATACTTACGAGCAGTTCGGTTC.

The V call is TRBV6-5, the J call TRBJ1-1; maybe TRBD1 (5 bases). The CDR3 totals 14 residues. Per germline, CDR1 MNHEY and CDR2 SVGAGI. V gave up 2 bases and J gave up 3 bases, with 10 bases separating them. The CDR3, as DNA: TGTGCCAGCAGTTACAGGGGCCGGGACACTGAAGCTTTCTTT. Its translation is CASSYRGRDTEAFF.

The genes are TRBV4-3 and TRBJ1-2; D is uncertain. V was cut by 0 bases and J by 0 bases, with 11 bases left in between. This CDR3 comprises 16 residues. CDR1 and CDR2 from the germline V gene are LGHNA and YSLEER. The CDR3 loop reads CASSQDVAQTNYGYTF. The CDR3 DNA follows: TGCGCCAGCAGCCAAGATGTAGCGCAAACTAACTATGGCTACACCTTC.

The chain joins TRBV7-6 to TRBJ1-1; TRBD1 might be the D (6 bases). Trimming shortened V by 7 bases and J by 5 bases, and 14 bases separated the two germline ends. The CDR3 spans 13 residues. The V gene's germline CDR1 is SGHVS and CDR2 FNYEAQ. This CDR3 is CASNRLGGTEAFF. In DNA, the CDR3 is TGTGCCAGCAACCGCCTAGGGGGAACTGAAGCTTTCTTT.

The CDR3 spells CASSQGARQPQHF. In DNA form, the CDR3 reads TGCGCCAGCAGTCAGGGGGCAAGGCAGCCCCAGCATTTT. The genes are TRBV23-1 and TRBJ1-5; a weak D match, TRBD1 (6 bases). TRBV23-1 is an open reading frame whose function is uncertain. The germline V and J ends were trimmed by 3 bases and 7 bases, with 10 bases remaining between them. The CDR3 is 13 amino acids.

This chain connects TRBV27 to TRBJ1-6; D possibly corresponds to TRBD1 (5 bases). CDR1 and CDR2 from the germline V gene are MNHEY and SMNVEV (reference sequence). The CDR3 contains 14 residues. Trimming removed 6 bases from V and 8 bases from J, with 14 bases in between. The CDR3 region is CASRERQTYSPLHF. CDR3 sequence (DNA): TGTGCCAGCAGGGAAAGACAGACTTATTCACCCCTCCACTTT.

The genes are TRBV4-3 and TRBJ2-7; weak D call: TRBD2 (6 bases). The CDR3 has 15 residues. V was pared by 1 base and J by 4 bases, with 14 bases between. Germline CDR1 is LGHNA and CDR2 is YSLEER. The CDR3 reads CASSQGSGSFYEQYF. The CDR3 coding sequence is TGCGCCAGCAGCCAAGGTAGCGGATCTTTTTACGAGCAGTACTTC.

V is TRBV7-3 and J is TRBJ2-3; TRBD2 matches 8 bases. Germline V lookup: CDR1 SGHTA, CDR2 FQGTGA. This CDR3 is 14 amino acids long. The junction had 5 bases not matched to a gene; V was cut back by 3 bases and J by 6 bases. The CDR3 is CASSFGASGDTQYF. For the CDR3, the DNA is TGTGCCAGCAGCTTTGGGGCTAGCGGGGATACGCAGTATTTT.

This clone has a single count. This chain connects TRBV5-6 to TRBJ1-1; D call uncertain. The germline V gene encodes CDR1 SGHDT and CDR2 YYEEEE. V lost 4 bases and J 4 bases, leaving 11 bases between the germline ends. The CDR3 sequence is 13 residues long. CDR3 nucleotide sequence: TGTGCCAGCAGCCCACGGGAGACCACTGAAGCTTTCTTT. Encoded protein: CASSPRETTEAFF.

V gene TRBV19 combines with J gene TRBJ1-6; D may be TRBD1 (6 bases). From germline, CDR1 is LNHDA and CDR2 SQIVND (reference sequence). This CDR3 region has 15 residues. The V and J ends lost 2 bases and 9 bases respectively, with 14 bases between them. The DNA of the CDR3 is TGTGCCAGTAGTATATCCGCGGGGGCCGGTTCACCCCTCCACTTT. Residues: CASSISAGAGSPLHF.

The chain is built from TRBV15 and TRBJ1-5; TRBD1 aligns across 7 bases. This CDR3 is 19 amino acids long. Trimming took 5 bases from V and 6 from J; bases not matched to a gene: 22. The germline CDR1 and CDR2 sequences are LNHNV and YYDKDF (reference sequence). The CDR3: CATSGQVTNPWADSQPQHF. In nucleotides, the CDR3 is TGTGCCACCAGCGGACAGGTCACGAACCCCTGGGCAGATAGTCAGCCCCAGCATTTT.

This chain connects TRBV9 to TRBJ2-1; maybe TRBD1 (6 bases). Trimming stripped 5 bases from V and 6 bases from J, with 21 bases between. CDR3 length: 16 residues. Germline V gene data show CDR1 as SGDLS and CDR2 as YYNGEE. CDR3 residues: CASSGRQVRETNEQFF. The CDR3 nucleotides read TGTGCCAGCAGTGGACGACAGGTCCGGGAAACCAATGAGCAGTTCTTC.

The CDR3 DNA follows: TGTGCCAGCACCTTGGTTGGAGGGGGCGTTCATTCACCCCTCCACTTT. The encoded protein is CASTLVGGGVHSPLHF. V and J are TRBV27 and TRBJ1-6, with TRBD1 matching over 7 bases. V dropped 7 bases and J dropped 8; count of bases not matched to a gene: 14. Per the germline V gene, CDR1 is MNHEY and CDR2 is SMNVEV (reference sequence). This CDR3 is built from 16 residues.

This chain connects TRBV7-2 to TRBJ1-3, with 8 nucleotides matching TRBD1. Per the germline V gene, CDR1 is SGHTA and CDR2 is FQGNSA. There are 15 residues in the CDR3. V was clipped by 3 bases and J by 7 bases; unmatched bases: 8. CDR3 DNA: TGTGCCAGCAGCTTCGGACAGGGAGGCCAGAACACCATATATTTT. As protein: CASSFGQGGQNTIYF.

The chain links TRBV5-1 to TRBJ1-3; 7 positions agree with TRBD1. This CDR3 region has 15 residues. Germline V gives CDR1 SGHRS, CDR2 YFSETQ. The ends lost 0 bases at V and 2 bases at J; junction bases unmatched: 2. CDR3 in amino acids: CASSLVGGPGNTIYF. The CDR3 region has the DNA TGCGCCAGCAGCTTGGTAGGGGGCCCTGGAAACACCATATATTTT. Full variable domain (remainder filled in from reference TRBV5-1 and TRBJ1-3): KAGVTQTPRYLIKTRGQQVTLSCSPISGHRSVSWYQQTPGQGLQFLFEYFSETQRNKGNFPGRFSGRQFSNSRSEMNVSTLELGDSALYLCASSLVGGPGNTIYFGEGSWLTVV.

The CDR3 region is CAWSAGHSGNTIYF. The CDR3 nucleotides are TGTGCCTGGAGTGCGGGACACTCTGGAAACACCATATATTTT. The chain is built from TRBV30 and TRBJ1-3, with TRBD1 as a possible D gene (6 bases). Germline values: CDR1 GTSNPN, CDR2 SVGIG (reference sequence). Trimming removed 1 base from V and 0 bases from J, with 7 bases in between. The CDR3 spans 14 residues.

The CDR3 reads CATATPYGGGANTGELFF. CDR3 in DNA: TGTGCCACCGCCACACCCTATGGCGGGGGGGCGAACACCGGGGAGCTGTTTTTT. This chain connects TRBV28 to TRBJ2-2; 9 bases align to TRBD2. V shed 10 bases and J 0 bases; nucleotides not matched to a gene: 15. The CDR3 extends over 18 amino acids. Germline V gene sequence: CDR1 MDHEN, CDR2 SYDVKM.

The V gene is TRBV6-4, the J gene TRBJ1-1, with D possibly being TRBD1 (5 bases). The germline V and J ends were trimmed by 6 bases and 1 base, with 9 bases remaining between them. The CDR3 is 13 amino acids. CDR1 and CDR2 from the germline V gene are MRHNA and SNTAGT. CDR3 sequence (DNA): TGTGCCAGCAGCAGACAGACGAACACTGAAGCTTTCTTT. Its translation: CASSRQTNTEAFF.

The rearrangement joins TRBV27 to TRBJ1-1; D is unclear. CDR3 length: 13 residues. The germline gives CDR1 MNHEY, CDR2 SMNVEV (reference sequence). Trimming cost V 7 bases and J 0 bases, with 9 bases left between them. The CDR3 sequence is CASTSSLNTEAFF. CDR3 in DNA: TGTGCCAGCACGTCCAGTTTGAACACTGAAGCTTTCTTT.